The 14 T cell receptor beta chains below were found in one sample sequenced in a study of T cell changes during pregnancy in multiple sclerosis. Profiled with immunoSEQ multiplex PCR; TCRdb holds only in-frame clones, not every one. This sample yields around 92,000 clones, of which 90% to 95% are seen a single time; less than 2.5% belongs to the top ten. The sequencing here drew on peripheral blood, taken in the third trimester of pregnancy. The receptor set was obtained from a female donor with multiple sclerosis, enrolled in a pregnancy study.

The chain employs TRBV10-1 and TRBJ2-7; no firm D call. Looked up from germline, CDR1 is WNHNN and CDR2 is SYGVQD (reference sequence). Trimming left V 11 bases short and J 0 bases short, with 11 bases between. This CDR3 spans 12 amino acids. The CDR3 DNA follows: TGCGCCCGCCACCTAAGCTCCTACGAGCAGTACTTC. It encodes CARHLSSYEQYF.

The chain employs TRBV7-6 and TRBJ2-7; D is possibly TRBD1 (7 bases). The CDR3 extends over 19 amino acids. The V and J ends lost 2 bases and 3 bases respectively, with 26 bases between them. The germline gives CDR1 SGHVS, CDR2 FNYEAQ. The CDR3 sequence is CASSLSPGDSVRTDYEQYF. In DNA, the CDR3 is TGTGCCAGCAGCTTATCGCCGGGGGACAGCGTACGTACAGACTACGAGCAGTACTTC.

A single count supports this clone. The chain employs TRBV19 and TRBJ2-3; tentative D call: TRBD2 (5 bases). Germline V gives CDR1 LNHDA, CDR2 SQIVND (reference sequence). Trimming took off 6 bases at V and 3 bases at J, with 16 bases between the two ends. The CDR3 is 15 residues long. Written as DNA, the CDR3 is TGTGCCAGTAGCCCCCCGGGAACATTGACAGATACGCAGTATTTT. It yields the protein CASSPPGTLTDTQYF.

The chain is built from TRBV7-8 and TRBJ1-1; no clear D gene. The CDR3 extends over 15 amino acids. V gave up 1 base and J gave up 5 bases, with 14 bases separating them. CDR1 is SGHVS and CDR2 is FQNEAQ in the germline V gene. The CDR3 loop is CASSLVNPGKTEAFF. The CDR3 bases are TGTGCCAGCAGCTTAGTCAATCCGGGGAAGACTGAAGCTTTCTTT.

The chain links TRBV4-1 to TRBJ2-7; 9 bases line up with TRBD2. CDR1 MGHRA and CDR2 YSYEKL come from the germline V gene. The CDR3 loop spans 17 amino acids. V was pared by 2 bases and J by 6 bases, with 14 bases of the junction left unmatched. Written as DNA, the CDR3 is TGCGCCAGCAGCCAACAATTAGCGGGAGTAGCTACGGGCGAGCAGTACTTC. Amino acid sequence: CASSQQLAGVATGEQYF.

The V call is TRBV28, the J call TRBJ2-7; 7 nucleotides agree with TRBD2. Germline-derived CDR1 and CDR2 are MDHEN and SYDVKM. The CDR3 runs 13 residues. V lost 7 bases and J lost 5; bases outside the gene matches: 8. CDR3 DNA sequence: TGTGCCAGCACCCCAGCGGGAATTCACGAGCAGTACTTC. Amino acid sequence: CASTPAGIHEQYF.

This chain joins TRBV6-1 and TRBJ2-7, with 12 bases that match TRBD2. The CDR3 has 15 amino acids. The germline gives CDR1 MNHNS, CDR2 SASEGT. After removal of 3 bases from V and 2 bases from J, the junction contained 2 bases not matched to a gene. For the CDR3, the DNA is TGTGCCAGCAGTGAGACTAGCGGGAGTCCCTACGAGCAGTACTTC. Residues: CASSETSGSPYEQYF.

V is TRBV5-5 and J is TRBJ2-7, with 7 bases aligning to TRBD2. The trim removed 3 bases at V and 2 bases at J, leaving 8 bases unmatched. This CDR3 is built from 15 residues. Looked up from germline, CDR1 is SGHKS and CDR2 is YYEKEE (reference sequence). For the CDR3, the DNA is TGTGCCAGCAGCTCCCAGATCGGGACTACCTACGAGCAGTACTTC. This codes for CASSSQIGTTYEQYF.

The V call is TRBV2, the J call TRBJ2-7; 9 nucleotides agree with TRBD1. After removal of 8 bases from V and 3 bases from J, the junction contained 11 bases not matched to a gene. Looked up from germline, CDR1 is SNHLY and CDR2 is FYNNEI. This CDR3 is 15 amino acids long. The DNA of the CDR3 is TGTGCCAGCGTGGGGACAGGGACCCATAACTACGAGCAGTACTTC. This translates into CASVGTGTHNYEQYF.

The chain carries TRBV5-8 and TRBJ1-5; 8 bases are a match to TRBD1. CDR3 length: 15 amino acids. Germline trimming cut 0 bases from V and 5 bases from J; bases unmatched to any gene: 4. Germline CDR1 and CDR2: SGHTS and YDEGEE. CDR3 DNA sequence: TGTGCCAGCAGCTTGGGGACAGGGACTGATCAGCCCCAGCATTTT. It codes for CASSLGTGTDQPQHF.

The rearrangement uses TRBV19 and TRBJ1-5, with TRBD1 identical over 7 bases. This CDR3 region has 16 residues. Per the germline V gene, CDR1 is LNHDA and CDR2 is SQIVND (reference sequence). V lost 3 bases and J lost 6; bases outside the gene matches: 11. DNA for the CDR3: TGTGCCAGTAGTATGCTCGCGCAGGGGGGTATTCAGCCCCAGCATTTT. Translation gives CASSMLAQGGIQPQHF. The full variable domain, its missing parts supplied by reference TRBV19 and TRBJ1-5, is DGGITQSPKYLFRKEGQNVTLSCEQNLNHDAMYWYRQDPGQGLRLIYYSQIVNDFQKGDIAEGYSVSREKKESFPLTVTSAQKNPTAFYLCASSMLAQGGIQPQHFGDGTRLSIL.

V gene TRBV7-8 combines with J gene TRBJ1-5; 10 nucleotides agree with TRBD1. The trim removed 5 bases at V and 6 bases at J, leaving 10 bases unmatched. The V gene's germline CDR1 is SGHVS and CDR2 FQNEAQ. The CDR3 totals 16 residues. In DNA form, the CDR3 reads TGTGCCAGCAGCGGATCCGGGACAGGGGTGAGTCAGCCCCAGCATTTT. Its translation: CASSGSGTGVSQPQHF.

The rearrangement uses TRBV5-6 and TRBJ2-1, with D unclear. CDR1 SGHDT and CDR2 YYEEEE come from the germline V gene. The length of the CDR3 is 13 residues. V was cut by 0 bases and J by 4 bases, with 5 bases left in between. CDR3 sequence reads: CASSLDRYNEQFF. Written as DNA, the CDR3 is TGTGCCAGCAGCTTGGACAGATACAATGAGCAGTTCTTC. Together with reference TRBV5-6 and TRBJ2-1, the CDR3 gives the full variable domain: DAGVTQSPTHLIKTRGQQVTLRCSPKSGHDTVSWYQQALGQGPQFIFQYYEEEERQRGNFPDRFSGHQFPNYSSELNVNALLLGDSALYLCASSLDRYNEQFFGPGTRLTVL.

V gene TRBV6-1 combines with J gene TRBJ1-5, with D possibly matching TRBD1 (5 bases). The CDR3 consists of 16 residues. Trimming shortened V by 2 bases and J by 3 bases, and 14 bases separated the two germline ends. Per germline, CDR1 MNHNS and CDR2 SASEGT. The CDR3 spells CASSEWGGEINQPQHF. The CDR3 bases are TGTGCCAGCAGTGAATGGGGGGGTGAAATCAATCAGCCCCAGCATTTT.